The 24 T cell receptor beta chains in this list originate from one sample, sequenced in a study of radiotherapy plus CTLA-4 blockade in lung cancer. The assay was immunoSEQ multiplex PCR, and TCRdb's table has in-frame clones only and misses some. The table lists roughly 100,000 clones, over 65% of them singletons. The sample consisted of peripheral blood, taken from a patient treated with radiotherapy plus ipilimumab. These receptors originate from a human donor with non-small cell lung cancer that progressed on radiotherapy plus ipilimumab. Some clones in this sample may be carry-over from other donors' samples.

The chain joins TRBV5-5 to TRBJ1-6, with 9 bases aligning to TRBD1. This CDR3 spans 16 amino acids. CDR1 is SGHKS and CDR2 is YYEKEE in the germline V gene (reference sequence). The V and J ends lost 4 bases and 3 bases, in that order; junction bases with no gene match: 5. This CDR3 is CASSAGTGSYNSPLHF. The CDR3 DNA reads TGTGCCAGCAGCGCGGGGACAGGGAGCTATAATTCACCCCTCCACTTT.

The CDR3, as DNA: TGTGCCAGCAGCCCTGGACTGGCGGGGGGTTTTTACGAGCAGTACTTC. Translating gives CASSPGLAGGFYEQYF. The chain has TRBV5-4 and TRBJ2-7; 8 bases match TRBD2. Trimming removed 4 bases from V and 4 bases from J; junction bases left unmatched: 13. The CDR3 totals 16 residues. Looked up from germline, CDR1 is SGHNT and CDR2 is YYREEE (reference sequence). The entire variable domain, with the rest obtained from reference TRBV5-4 and TRBJ2-7, is as follows: ETGVTQSPTHLIKTRGQQVTLRCSSQSGHNTVSWYQQALGQGPQFIFQYYREEENGRGNFPPRFSGLQFPNYSSELNVNALELDDSALYLCASSPGLAGGFYEQYFGPGTRLTVT.

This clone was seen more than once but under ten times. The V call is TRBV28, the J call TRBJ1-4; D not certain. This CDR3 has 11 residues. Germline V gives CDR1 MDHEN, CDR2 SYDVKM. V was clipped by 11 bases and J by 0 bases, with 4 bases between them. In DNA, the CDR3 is TGTGCCTCTGCAACTAATGAAAAACTGTTTTTT. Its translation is CASATNEKLFF.

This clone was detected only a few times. Here the CDR3 DNA reads TGTGCCAGCAGTCTCGGACTAGCGGGGGGCACCGGGGAGCTGTTTTTT. It codes for CASSLGLAGGTGELFF. This chain links TRBV27 with TRBJ2-2, with 14 bases aligning to TRBD2. V dropped 5 bases and J dropped 4; count of bases not matched to a gene: 3. The CDR3 has 16 amino acids. Germline CDR1 and CDR2: MNHEY and SMNVEV (reference sequence).

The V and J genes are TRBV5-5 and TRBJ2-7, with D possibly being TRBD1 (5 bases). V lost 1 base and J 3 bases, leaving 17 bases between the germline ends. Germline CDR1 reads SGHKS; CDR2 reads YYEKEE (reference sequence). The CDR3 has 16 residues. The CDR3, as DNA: TGTGCCAGCAGCTTGATCACAGGAACATACTACTACGAGCAGTACTTC. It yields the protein CASSLITGTYYYEQYF.

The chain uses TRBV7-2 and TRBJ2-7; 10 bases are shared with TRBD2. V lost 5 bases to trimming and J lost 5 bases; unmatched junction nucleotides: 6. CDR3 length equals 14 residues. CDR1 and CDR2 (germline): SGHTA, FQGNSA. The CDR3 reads CASSLQGTSDEQYF. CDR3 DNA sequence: TGTGCCAGCAGCCTACAAGGGACTAGCGACGAGCAGTACTTC.

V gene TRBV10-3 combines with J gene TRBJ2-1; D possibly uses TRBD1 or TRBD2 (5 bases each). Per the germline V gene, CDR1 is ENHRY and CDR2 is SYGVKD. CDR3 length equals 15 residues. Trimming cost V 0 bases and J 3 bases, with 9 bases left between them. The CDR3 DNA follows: TGTGCCATCAGTGAGTCCGGGGCCGGCTACAATGAGCAGTTCTTC. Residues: CAISESGAGYNEQFF.

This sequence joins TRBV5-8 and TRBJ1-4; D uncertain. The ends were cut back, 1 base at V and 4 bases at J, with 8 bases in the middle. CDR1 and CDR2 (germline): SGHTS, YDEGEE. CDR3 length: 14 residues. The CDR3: CASSLTSINEKLFF. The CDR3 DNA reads TGTGCCAGCAGCTTGACCTCGATTAATGAAAAACTGTTTTTT. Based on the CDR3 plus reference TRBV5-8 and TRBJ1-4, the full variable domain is EAGVTQSPTHLIKTRGQQATLRCSPISGHTSVYWYQQALGLGLQFLLWYDEGEERNRGNFPPRFSGRQFPNYSSELNVNALELEDSALYLCASSLTSINEKLFFGSGTQLSVL.

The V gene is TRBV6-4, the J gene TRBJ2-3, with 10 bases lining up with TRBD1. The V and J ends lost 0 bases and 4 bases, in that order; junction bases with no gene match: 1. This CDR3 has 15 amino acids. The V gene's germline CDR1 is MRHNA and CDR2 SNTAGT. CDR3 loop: CASSDSTGGADTQYF. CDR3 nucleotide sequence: TGTGCCAGCAGTGACTCGACAGGGGGCGCAGATACGCAGTATTTT.

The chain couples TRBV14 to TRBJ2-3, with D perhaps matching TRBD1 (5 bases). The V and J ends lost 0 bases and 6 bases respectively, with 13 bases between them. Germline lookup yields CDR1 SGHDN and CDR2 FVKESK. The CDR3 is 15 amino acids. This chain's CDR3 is CASSQDLSGPDTQYF. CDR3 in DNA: TGTGCCAGCAGCCAAGATCTCTCAGGGCCCGATACGCAGTATTTT.

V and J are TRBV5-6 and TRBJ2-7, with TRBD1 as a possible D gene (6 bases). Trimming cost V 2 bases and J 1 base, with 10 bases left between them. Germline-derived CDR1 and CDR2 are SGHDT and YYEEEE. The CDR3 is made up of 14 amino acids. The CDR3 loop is CASSFRDTSYEQYF. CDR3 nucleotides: TGTGCCAGCAGCTTCAGGGACACTTCCTACGAGCAGTACTTC.

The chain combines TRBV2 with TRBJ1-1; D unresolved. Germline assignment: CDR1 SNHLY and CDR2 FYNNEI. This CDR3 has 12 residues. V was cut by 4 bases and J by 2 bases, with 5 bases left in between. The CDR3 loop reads CASSVGNTEAFF. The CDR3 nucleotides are TGTGCCAGCAGTGTCGGCAACACTGAAGCTTTCTTT.

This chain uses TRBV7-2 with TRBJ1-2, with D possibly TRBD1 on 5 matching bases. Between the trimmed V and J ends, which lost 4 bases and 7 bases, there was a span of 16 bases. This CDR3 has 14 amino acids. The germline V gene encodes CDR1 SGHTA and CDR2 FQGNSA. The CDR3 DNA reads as TGTGCCAGCAGCTGGACACCTTCGACTGGTGGCTACACCTTC. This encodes CASSWTPSTGGYTF.

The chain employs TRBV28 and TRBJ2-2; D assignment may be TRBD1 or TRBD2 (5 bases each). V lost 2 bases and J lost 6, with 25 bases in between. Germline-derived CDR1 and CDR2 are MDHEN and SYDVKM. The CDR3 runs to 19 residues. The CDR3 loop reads CASSLRRQTWGLISGELFF. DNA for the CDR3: TGTGCCAGCAGTTTAAGGCGACAGACATGGGGGTTAATTTCCGGGGAGCTGTTTTTT. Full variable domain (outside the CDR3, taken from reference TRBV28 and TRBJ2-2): DVKVTQSSRYLVKRTGEKVFLECVQDMDHENMFWYRQDPGLGLRLIYFSYDVKMKEKGDIPEGYSVSREKKERFSLILESASTNQTSMYLCASSLRRQTWGLISGELFFGEGSRLTVL.

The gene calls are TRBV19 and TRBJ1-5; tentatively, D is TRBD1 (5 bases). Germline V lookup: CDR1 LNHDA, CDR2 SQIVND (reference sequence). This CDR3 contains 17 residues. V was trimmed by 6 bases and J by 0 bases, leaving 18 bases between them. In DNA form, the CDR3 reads TGTGCCAGTAGCTTGATGGGGGGGATGGGTAGCAATCAGCCCCAGCATTTT. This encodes CASSLMGGMGSNQPQHF. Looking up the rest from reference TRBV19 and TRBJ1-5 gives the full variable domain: DGGITQSPKYLFRKEGQNVTLSCEQNLNHDAMYWYRQDPGQGLRLIYYSQIVNDFQKGDIAEGYSVSREKKESFPLTVTSAQKNPTAFYLCASSLMGGMGSNQPQHFGDGTRLSIL.

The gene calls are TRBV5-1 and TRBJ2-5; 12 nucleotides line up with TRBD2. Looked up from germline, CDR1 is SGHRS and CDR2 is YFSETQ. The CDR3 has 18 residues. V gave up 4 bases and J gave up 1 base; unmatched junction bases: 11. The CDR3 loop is CASSPRRPGLAGQETQYF. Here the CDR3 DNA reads TGCGCCAGCAGCCCCCGCCGACCGGGACTAGCGGGCCAAGAGACCCAGTACTTC.

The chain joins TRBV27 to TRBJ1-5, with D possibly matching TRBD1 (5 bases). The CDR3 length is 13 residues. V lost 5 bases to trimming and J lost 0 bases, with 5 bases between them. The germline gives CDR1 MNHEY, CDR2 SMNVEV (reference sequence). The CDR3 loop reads CASSRGSNQPQHF. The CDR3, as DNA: TGTGCCAGCAGTAGGGGTAGCAATCAGCCCCAGCATTTT.

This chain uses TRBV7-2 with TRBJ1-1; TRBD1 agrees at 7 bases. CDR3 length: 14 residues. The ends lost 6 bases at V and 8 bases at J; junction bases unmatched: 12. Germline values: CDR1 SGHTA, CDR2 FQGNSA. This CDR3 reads CASSGAGGTREAFF. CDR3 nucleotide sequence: TGTGCCAGCAGTGGGGCAGGGGGTACGAGAGAAGCTTTCTTT.

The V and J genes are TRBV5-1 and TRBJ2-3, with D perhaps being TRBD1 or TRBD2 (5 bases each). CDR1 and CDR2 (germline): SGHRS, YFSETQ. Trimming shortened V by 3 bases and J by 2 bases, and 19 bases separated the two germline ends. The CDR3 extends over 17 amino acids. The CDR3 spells CASSYSRGPGPTDTQYF. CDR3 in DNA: TGCGCCAGCAGCTACAGCCGGGGACCCGGGCCCACAGATACGCAGTATTTT.

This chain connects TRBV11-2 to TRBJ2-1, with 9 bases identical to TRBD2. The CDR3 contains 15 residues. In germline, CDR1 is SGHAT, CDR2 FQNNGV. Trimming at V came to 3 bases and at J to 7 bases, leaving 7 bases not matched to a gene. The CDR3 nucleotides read TGTGCCAGCAGCTTTGGGACTAGCCGGACAAATGAGCAGTTCTTC. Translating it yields CASSFGTSRTNEQFF. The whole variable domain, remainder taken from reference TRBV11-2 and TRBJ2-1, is EAGVAQSPRYKIIEKRQSVAFWCNPISGHATLYWYQQILGQGPKLLIQFQNNGVVDDSQLPKDRFSAERLKGVDSTLKIQPAKLEDSAVYLCASSFGTSRTNEQFFGPGTRLTVL.

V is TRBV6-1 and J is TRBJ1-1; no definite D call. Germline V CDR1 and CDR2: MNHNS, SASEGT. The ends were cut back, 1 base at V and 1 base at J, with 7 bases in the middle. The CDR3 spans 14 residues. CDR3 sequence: CASSEERANTEAFF. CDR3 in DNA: TGTGCCAGCAGTGAAGAGAGGGCGAACACTGAAGCTTTCTTT.

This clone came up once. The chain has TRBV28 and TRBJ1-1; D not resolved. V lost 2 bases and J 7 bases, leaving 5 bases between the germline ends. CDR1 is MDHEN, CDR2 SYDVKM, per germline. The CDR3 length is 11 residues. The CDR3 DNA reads TGTGCCAGCAGTTTAATTGGTGAAGCTTTCTTT. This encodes CASSLIGEAFF.

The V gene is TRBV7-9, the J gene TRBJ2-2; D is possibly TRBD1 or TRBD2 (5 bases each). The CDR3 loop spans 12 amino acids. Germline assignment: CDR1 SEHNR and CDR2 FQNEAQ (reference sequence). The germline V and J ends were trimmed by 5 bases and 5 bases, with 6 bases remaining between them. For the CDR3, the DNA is TGTGCCAGCAGCGAGGGGACCGGGGAGCTGTTTTTT. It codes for CASSEGTGELFF.

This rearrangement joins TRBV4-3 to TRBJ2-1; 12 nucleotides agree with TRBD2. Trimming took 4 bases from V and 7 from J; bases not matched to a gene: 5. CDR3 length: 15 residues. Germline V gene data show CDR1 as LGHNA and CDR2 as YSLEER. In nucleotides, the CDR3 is TGCGCCAGCAGCCCACTAGCGGGGGGACCGAATGAGCAGTTCTTC. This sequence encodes CASSPLAGGPNEQFF.